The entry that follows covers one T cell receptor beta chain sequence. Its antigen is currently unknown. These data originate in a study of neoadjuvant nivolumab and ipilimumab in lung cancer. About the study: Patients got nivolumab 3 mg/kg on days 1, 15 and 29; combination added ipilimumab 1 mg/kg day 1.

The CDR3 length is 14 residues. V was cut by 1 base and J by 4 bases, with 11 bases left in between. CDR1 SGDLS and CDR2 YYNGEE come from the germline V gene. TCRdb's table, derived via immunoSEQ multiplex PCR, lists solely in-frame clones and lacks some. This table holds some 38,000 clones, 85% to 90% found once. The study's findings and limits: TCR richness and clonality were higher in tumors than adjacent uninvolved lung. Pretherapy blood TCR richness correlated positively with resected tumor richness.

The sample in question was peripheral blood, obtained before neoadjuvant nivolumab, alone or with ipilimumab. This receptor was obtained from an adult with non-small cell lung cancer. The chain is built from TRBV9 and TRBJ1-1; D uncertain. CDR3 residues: CASSVTDTGTEAFF. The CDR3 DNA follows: TGTGCCAGCAGCGTAACCGACACGGGCACTGAAGCTTTCTTT. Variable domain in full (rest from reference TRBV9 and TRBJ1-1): DSGVTQTPKHLITATGQRVTLRCSPRSGDLSVYWYQQSLDQGLQFLIQYYNGEERAKGNILERFSAQQFPDLHSELNLSSLELGDSALYFCASSVTDTGTEAFFGQGTRLTVV.